This TCR beta chain emerged from a study of shared clonotypes between healthy human individuals. On this clone: Its target is unknown.

Germline trimming cut 1 base from V and 7 bases from J; bases unmatched to any gene: 6. The CDR3 loop spans 14 amino acids. Germline V gene sequence: CDR1 SGHNT, CDR2 YENEEA. Study outcomes and limitations: Naive CD4 clonotypes overlapped across a few donors at approximately 5%.

Sequencing used immunoSEQ multiplex PCR; TCRdb keeps in-frame clones, though not all of them. This table holds 2.3 million or so clones, just over 90% found once. The chain employs TRBV11-3 and TRBJ2-5, with 7 bases lining up with TRBD2. The TCR sequence derives from a man between 18 and 29 years old in good health. Some clones in this sample may be carry-over from other donors' samples. Sequencing was performed on naive CD4+ T cells from PBMCs. Documented subset: CD45RA+ positively selected. The CDR3 here is CASSLGRGDGTQYF. For the CDR3, the DNA is TGTGCCAGCAGCTTAGGCCGGGGGGATGGGACCCAGTACTTC.